A selection of T cell receptor beta chains follows, all from one sample in a study of Ad26.COV2.S vaccination and SARS-CoV-2 variants. Sequenced by immunoSEQ multiplex PCR; TCRdb stores in-frame clones only, minus some. The table lists roughly 390,000 clones, around nine tenths of them singletons, with 3.5% in the top ten. This specimen consisted of peripheral blood, obtained in a trial of Ad26.COV2.S vaccine versus placebo. The receptor source for this set is a person aged 18-65 years who received the Ad26.COV2.S COVID-19 vaccine or a placebo. CDR3s include the opening cysteine and the closing phenylalanine or tryptophan. A D gene is named only where the DNA matches it firmly.

V gene	J gene	D gene	CDR3 protein
TRBV10-3	TRBJ1-1	-	CAISELGADTEAFF
TRBV30	TRBJ1-6	-	CAWSVSGTYNSPLHF
TRBV4-1	TRBJ1-4	-	CASSLPGQRWEKLFF
TRBV6-1	TRBJ2-7	-	CASSDPGFHEQYF
TRBV30	TRBJ2-7	TRBD1	CALRDRRSYEQYF
TRBV6-5	TRBJ1-3	-	CASSRGGHSGNTIYF
TRBV24-1	TRBJ1-5	-	CATSDGQGLGDQPQHF
TRBV21-1	TRBJ2-5	-	CASSKGGDIQETQYF
TRBV13	TRBJ2-5	TRBD1	CASSYGTGWETQYF
TRBV5-1	TRBJ2-2	TRBD2	CASSPVHISGGRNTGELFF
TRBV3-1/TRBV3-2	TRBJ1-3	TRBD1	CASSQEAWDRGISGNTIYF
TRBV4-3	TRBJ1-2	-	CASSQVGGRVDGYTF
TRBV18	TRBJ1-1	-	CASSPPQELNTEAFF
TRBV5-4	TRBJ2-1	TRBD2	CASSTKRLAGGNNEQFF
TRBV19	TRBJ1-1	-	CASRFQGSTEAFF
TRBV30	TRBJ1-5	TRBD1	CAWSVQGQGYQPQHF
TRBV11-2	TRBJ1-4	TRBD1	CASSFGGLGTGGEKLFF
TRBV10-1	TRBJ1-2	-	CASSESGSPYGYTF
TRBV7-9	TRBJ1-1	-	CASSFSQNTEAFF
TRBV5-1	TRBJ1-2	-	CASSLAWTAINYGYTF
TRBV3-1/TRBV3-2	TRBJ2-7	TRBD1	CASSQENRGPREQYF
TRBV5-4	TRBJ1-2	TRBD1	CASGRDRGIYGYTF